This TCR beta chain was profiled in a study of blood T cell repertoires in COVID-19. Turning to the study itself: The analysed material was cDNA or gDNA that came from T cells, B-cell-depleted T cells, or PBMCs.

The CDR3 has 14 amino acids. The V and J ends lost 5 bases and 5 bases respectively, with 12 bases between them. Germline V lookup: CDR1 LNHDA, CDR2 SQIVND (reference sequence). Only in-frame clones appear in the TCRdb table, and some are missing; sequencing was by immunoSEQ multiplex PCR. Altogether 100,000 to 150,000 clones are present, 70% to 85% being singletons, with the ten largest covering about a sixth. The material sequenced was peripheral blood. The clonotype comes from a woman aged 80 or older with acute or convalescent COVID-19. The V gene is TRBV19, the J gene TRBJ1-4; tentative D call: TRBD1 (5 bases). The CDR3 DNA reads TGTGCCAGTAGTCAAGGGGCGATAAATGAAAAACTGTTTTTT. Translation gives CASSQGAINEKLFF.